These T cell receptor beta chains were read from a single sample in a study of CD8 T cells in ankylosing spondylitis. TCRdb re-called the 5' RACE reads with MiXCR, one entry per CDR3 protein. Of around 250,000 distinct CDR3 sequences detected, about 10% appear once; the ten largest clones hold 5.5% to 8%. Sequencing was carried out using blood, either unsorted or a sorted T cell fraction (not recorded which). These receptors originate from a male donor with ankylosing spondylitis or in good health (not recorded which). CDR3s include the opening cysteine and the closing phenylalanine or tryptophan. Fields, in order: clone size, D gene, V gene, J gene, CDR3 DNA, CDR3 protein. D genes are given only for firm matches. A row's size may be missing; if present it is once, few, many or a size class.

many,-,TRBV12-3/TRBV12-4,TRBJ2-5,TGTGCCAGCAGTTTAGGGATCAGGGAGGCGGTCCAGTACTTC,CASSLGIREAVQYF
few,-,TRBV12-3/TRBV12-4,TRBJ1-1,TGTGCCAGCAGAACGACAGTGGACACTGAAGCTTTCTTT,CASRTTVDTEAFF
many,-,TRBV10-3,TRBJ2-1,TGTGCCATCAGTGGGTTAGAGTTTAGTGAGCAGTTCTTC,CAISGLEFSEQFF
many,TRBD2,TRBV18,TRBJ2-7,TGTGCCAGCTCACGGGGTAGCGGGAGTTACGAGCAGTACTTC,CASSRGSGSYEQYF
many,-,TRBV7-9,TRBJ1-3,TGTGCCAGCAGCTTTGGGTCTGGAAACACCATATATTTT,CASSFGSGNTIYF
many,TRBD1,TRBV28,TRBJ1-3,TGTGCCAGCGAGGGGGACACCGGGACAGCCTCTGGAAACACCATATATTTT,CASEGDTGTASGNTIYF
many,-,TRBV5-6,TRBJ2-5,TGTGCCAGCAGCAAGGAGGAGTCCCAGTACTTC,CASSKEESQYF
few,-,TRBV19,TRBJ1-5,TGTGCCAGTAGTATCTCCGCAAAGGGCGGCAATCAGCCCCAGCATTTT,CASSISAKGGNQPQHF
-,TRBD2,TRBV7-6,TRBJ2-1,TGTGCCAGCAGCTCTCGGACTAGCGGGAACCACAATGAGCAGTTCTTC,CASSSRTSGNHNEQFF
many,-,TRBV5-1,TRBJ2-3,TGCGCCAGCGCCCGGATGGGGACTGGGGGAGATACGCAGTATTTT,CASARMGTGGDTQYF
many,-,TRBV7-7,TRBJ2-5,TGTGCCAGCAGCTTAGGCGGGACAGACCAAGAGACCCAGTACTTC,CASSLGGTDQETQYF
many,TRBD2,TRBV29-1,TRBJ2-1,TGCAGCCTTCGAAGGACTAGCCCTGATGGTGAGCAGTTCTTC,CSLRRTSPDGEQFF
many,TRBD1,TRBV12-3/TRBV12-4,TRBJ1-1,TGTGCCAGCAGCCCCCGGGACAGGGGCCAGGTAAATGAAGCTTTCTTT,CASSPRDRGQVNEAFF
many,-,TRBV12-3/TRBV12-4,TRBJ1-2,TGTGCCAGCAGTTTTGGGGGGGGTTTCACCTTC,CASSFGGGFTF
few,-,TRBV15,TRBJ2-1,TGTGCCACCAGCAGAGTTGGAGGATCCTACAATGAGCAGTTCTTC,CATSRVGGSYNEQFF
many,-,TRBV5-1,TRBJ2-3,TGCGCCAGCAGCGCCGGATGGTCGGGGCAGCAAGATACGCAGTATTTT,CASSAGWSGQQDTQYF
many,-,TRBV20-1,TRBJ2-3,TGCAGTGCTAGAGACCCAGCAGCTAGTGGGGATACGCAGTATTTT,CSARDPAASGDTQYF
many,TRBD2,TRBV20-1,TRBJ2-1,TGCAGTGCTAGTGGTAGCGGGGGGGAGCAGTTCTTC,CSASGSGGEQFF
-,TRBD1,TRBV12-5,TRBJ1-5,TGTGCTAGTGCCACAGGGGAGTTGGACAATCAGCCCCAGCATTTT,CASATGELDNQPQHF
many,-,TRBV5-1,TRBJ1-4,TGCGCCAGCAGCTATGTACAGGGCGACGGTGAAAAACTGTTTTTT,CASSYVQGDGEKLFF
many,TRBD1,TRBV5-1,TRBJ1-1,TGCGCCAGCACCTTCGACGTGGCAGGGGGGGAAGCTTTCTTT,CASTFDVAGGEAFF
many,-,TRBV20-1,TRBJ2-7,TGCAGTGCTAGGACCGACCTGACTACGTACGAGCAGTACTTC,CSARTDLTTYEQYF
many,-,TRBV10-3,TRBJ1-5,TGTGCCATCAGAACAGGAGAAAATCAGCCCCAGCATTTT,CAIRTGENQPQHF
few,-,TRBV18,TRBJ2-1,TGTGCCAGCTCACCACCTACAGGGAATGAGCAGTTCTTC,CASSPPTGNEQFF
many,TRBD2,TRBV29-1,TRBJ2-6,TGCAGCGTTAGACTAGCGGGAGCCTCTGGGGCCAACGTCCTGACTTTC,CSVRLAGASGANVLTF
many,TRBD2,TRBV11-2,TRBJ2-1,TGTGCCAGCAGCAACCGACTAGCGGGAGGGATAAATGAGCAGTTCTTC,CASSNRLAGGINEQFF
many,-,TRBV5-1,TRBJ2-3,TGCGCCAGCAGCCGGGGCCCCCAGGGGTCCACAGATACGCAGTATTTT,CASSRGPQGSTDTQYF
-,-,TRBV6-1,TRBJ2-1,TGTGCCAGCAGTGAATCGGCTTTAGCCAGCTCCTACAATGAGCAGTTCTTC,CASSESALASSYNEQFF
-,-,TRBV5-1,TRBJ2-5,TGCGCCAGCAGCTTAGGGGACGGACAAGAGACCCAGTACTTC,CASSLGDGQETQYF
many,TRBD2,TRBV5-1,TRBJ2-1,TGCGCCAGCAGCCAGATTTTAGCGGGAGGTTACAATGAGCAGTTCTTC,CASSQILAGGYNEQFF
many,-,TRBV12-3/TRBV12-4,TRBJ2-2,TGTGCCAGCAGCCAACAGGTCGGAGGGCCAGGGGGGGAGCTGTTTTTT,CASSQQVGGPGGELFF
few,-,TRBV5-1,TRBJ1-1,TGCGCCAGCAGCAACACAGGATACACTGAAGCTTTCTTT,CASSNTGYTEAFF
-,-,TRBV28,TRBJ2-7,TGTGCCAGCCTGGGACGTCACTACGAGCAGTACTTC,CASLGRHYEQYF
-,-,TRBV9,TRBJ1-1,TGTGCCAGCAGCGGGCAATACTTTCCGGGCCGAAAAGAAGAAGAAGCTTTCTTT,CASSGQYFPGRKEEEAFF
-,-,TRBV3-1,TRBJ2-1,TGTGCCAGCAGCGCCAGTTCTCCTTACAATGAGCAGTTCTTC,CASSASSPYNEQFF
few,-,TRBV7-9,TRBJ2-7,TGTGCCAGCAGCCCAGATTACAGGGTGCCCTACGAGCAGTACTTC,CASSPDYRVPYEQYF
-,-,TRBV11-3,TRBJ2-3,TGTGCCAGCAGCTTAGAACCGGGTTCAGATACGCAGTATTTT,CASSLEPGSDTQYF
many,-,TRBV5-1,TRBJ1-1,TGCGCCAGCAGTGACGAGGGGGGGGGACAAGCTTTCTTT,CASSDEGGGQAFF
many,-,TRBV5-1,TRBJ2-7,TGCGCCAGCAGGGTAGGACTGCTGGACGAGCAGTACTTC,CASRVGLLDEQYF
few,TRBD1,TRBV5-1,TRBJ1-2,TGCGCCAGCAGCCAAAGACAGGGGGCCTCCTATGGCTACACCTTC,CASSQRQGASYGYTF
-,-,TRBV7-3,TRBJ1-4,TGTGCCAGCAGCTCACACACGCCGCGAGAAAAACTGCTTTTT,CASSSHTPREKLLF
few,TRBD2,TRBV5-1,TRBJ2-5,TGCGCCAGCAGCTTTCCGGGACTAGGGGAGCTTCGAGAGACCCAGTACTTC,CASSFPGLGELRETQYF
many,-,TRBV6-5,TRBJ2-7,TGTGCCAGCAGTTTATCCCTCTTCTCGGGTCACGAGCAGTACTTC,CASSLSLFSGHEQYF
few,-,TRBV9,TRBJ2-3,TGTGCCAGCAGCGTACCGTCAGATACGCAGTATTTT,CASSVPSDTQYF
-,-,TRBV12-3/TRBV12-4,TRBJ1-6,TGTGCCAGCAGTCGCAGCTTTTCGGCCCTCCACTTT,CASSRSFSALHF
many,-,TRBV20-1,TRBJ2-7,TGCAGTGCTTGGGACGGCCTCTACGAGCAGTACTTC,CSAWDGLYEQYF
many,-,TRBV5-6,TRBJ2-5,TGTGCCAGCAGCCTACCGTCTTACGCCGGGGGCGCGCACCAAGAGACCCAGTACTTC,CASSLPSYAGGAHQETQYF
few,TRBD2,TRBV4-2,TRBJ2-1,TGTGCCAGCAGCCATACAACTAGCGGGGATTACACGTACAATGAGCAGTTCTTC,CASSHTTSGDYTYNEQFF
-,-,TRBV27,TRBJ2-4,TGTGCCAGCAGTTTAGGCCCAGGAGAGGCTCAGTACTTC,CASSLGPGEAQYF
many,TRBD1,TRBV19,TRBJ2-1,TGTGCCAGTAGTACGGACAGGGGAGGGTACAATGAGCAGTTCTTC,CASSTDRGGYNEQFF
few,-,TRBV3-1,TRBJ2-2,TGTGCCAGCAGCCAAGATTTACGGGCCGGGGAGCTGTTTTTT,CASSQDLRAGELFF
many,-,TRBV5-1,TRBJ2-1,TGCGCCAGCAGCTCATGGAGGCTGTTGGGAACCAATGAGCAGTTCTTC,CASSSWRLLGTNEQFF
many,-,TRBV6-1,TRBJ2-2,TGTGCCAGCACCCCGGGGGGCGCATTCGCCGGGGAGCTGTTTTTT,CASTPGGAFAGELFF
many,-,TRBV5-1,TRBJ1-1,TGCGCCAGCAGCCAGACGGACAGTTTGAACACTGAAGCTTTCTTT,CASSQTDSLNTEAFF
-,-,TRBV6-1,TRBJ2-3,TGTGCCAGCAGTGAGGAGCTGGATCCTAGCACAGATACGCAGTATTTT,CASSEELDPSTDTQYF